This T cell receptor beta chain was captured in a study of T cells after yellow fever vaccination. Study results and limitations: Peaking on day 5 versus 15, the secondary response was faster but weaker.

In this sample, this clonotype turned up once. The antigen remains unidentified. V was shortened by 5 bases and J by 10 bases, with 12 bases between the two germline ends. The CDR3 extends over 13 amino acids. CDR1 is SGHTA and CDR2 is FQGNSA in the germline V gene. Template switching with 5'RACE generated the TCR cDNA and added a universal primer site and UMIs. TCRdb fed the 5' RACE reads into MiXCR, producing one record per CDR3 protein. The sample lists about 430,000 distinct CDR3 sequences, around 20% occurring once. The sequence was obtained from a man younger than 35 who received the YFV17D yellow fever vaccine. The specimen was PBMCs, collected before the yellow fever booster vaccination. The chain links TRBV7-2 to TRBJ1-6, with TRBD1 as a possible D gene (5 bases). CDR3 sequence reads: CASSGDSRSPLHF. In nucleotides, the CDR3 is TGTGCCAGCAGCGGGGACTCCCGATCACCCCTCCACTTT.